This T cell receptor beta chain is from a study of human T cells and chemical hapten exposure. Study results and caveats: Against controls, expanded TCRs gave rise to significantly more large CDR3 similarity clusters. Every donor had alopecia, and their immune response may therefore differ from healthy people's.

Germline CDR1 MNHEY, CDR2 SVGEGT. V dropped 2 bases and J dropped 1; count of bases not matched to a gene: 7. The CDR3 covers 18 residues. Time point indicated: patch test 1, 2 weeks after DPC sensitization. Sample treatment: therapeutic diphenylcyclopropenone sensitization with weekly scalp DPC. TCRdb recomputed calls from the RACE reads with MiXCR, one row per CDR3 protein. The data contain 180,000 or so distinct CDR3 sequences, roughly 15% of them singletons. Of note for this clonotype: Its antigen is still unknown.

The input for sequencing was whole blood, taken in connection with sensitization to the hapten diphenylcyclopropenone (DPC). This receptor was taken from a woman in her twenties or thirties with alopecia areata. Some clones in this sample may be carry-over from other donors' samples. The chain is built from TRBV6-2 or TRBV6-3 and TRBJ2-3, with 12 bases that match TRBD2. CDR3 residues: CASSYSRLAGAGTDTQYF. CDR3 nucleotides: TGTGCCAGCAGTTACAGTCGACTAGCGGGAGCGGGCACAGATACGCAGTATTTT.